This is a list of T cell receptor beta chains from one sample in a study of persistence of HIV-infected CD4 T cells. Generated by immunoSEQ multiplex PCR, the TCRdb table keeps only in-frame clones and is missing some. The table shows approximately 20,000 clones, with approximately 80% occurring only once. No antigen has been assigned to these receptors. Material: CD4+ T cells sorted from PBMCs after roughly 18-hour stimulation, obtained from a patient who received antiretroviral therapy. The source of these receptors is an adult man with HIV who was CMV-seropositive. Both conserved end residues are part of each CDR3. The D gene is left open where the match is weak. The size field is filled for only some rows; it gives once, few, many or a size class.

clone size	D gene	V gene	J gene	CDR3 length	CDR3 DNA	CDR3 protein
.	TRBD1	TRBV19	TRBJ1-5	15	TGTGCCAGTAGTAGGACAGGGGTTCGCAATCAGCCCCAGCATTTT	CASSRTGVRNQPQHF
.	.	TRBV2	TRBJ2-1	11	TGTGCCAGCAGTCGGGACAATGAGCAGTTCTTC	CASSRDNEQFF
.	.	TRBV6-5	TRBJ2-3	15	TGTGCCAGCATTAACCGGGGTGGGGGCACAGATACGCAGTATTTT	CASINRGGGTDTQYF
.	.	TRBV7-8	TRBJ2-3	16	TGTGCCAGCAGCATAGACGGGACACTTAGCACAGATACGCAGTATTTT	CASSIDGTLSTDTQYF
few	.	TRBV5-8	TRBJ1-3	12	TGTGCCAGCAGCTTCTCTGGAAACACCATATATTTT	CASSFSGNTIYF
once	.	TRBV18	TRBJ1-1	13	TGTGCCAGCTCACCAAGGAGGGACACTGAAGCTTTCTTT	CASSPRRDTEAFF
.	TRBD1	TRBV7-8	TRBJ1-2	14	TGTGCCAGCAGCCCCGGACAGGCCAGTCATGGCTACACCTTC	CASSPGQASHGYTF
few	.	TRBV29-1	TRBJ2-1	12	TGCAGCGTTCGCCCAGGAGCTGGTGAGCAGTTCTTC	CSVRPGAGEQFF
medium-sized	.	TRBV2	TRBJ2-7	13	TGTGCCAGCAGCGGAAACCTCAGGGTCGAGCAGTACTTC	CASSGNLRVEQYF
.	TRBD1	TRBV6-5	TRBJ1-2	14	TGTGCCAGCAGCTACCAACAGGGGGCCAACGGCTACACCTTC	CASSYQQGANGYTF
.	.	TRBV7-3	TRBJ2-1	12	TGTGCCAGCAGCTCTAGAGGACAAAAGCAGTTCTTC	CASSSRGQKQFF
once	.	TRBV28	TRBJ1-1	14	TGTGCCAGCAGTTTTGGGGGCTTGAACACTGAAGCTTTCTTT	CASSFGGLNTEAFF
once	.	TRBV6-1	TRBJ1-1	12	TGTGCCAGCAGTCCTCTGAACACTGAAGCTTTCTTT	CASSPLNTEAFF
once	TRBD1	TRBV28	TRBJ2-7	14	TGTGCCAGCAGTTCCGGGACAGGGCTCTACGAGCAGTACTTC	CASSSGTGLYEQYF
.	.	TRBV20-1	TRBJ1-2	11	TGCAGTGCTAGGCAGGTCTATGGCTACACCTTC	CSARQVYGYTF
.	TRBD1	TRBV19	TRBJ2-2	18	TGTGCCAGTAGTATGAGGGACAGGTGGGACCCGAACACCGGGGAGCTGTTTTTT	CASSMRDRWDPNTGELFF
.	.	TRBV7-8	TRBJ1-6	15	TGTGCCAGCAGCACTCGGGGGGAAGGTAATTCACCCCTCCACTTT	CASSTRGEGNSPLHF
few	.	TRBV2	TRBJ1-5	15	TGTGCCAGCCGCCCGGAGGCGCAGACCAATCAGCCCCAGCATTTT	CASRPEAQTNQPQHF
.	TRBD1	TRBV27	TRBJ1-6	17	TGTGCCAGCAGTTCCTGGACAGGGGGCTCCTATAATTCACCCCTCCACTTT	CASSSWTGGSYNSPLHF
.	TRBD2	TRBV6-4	TRBJ2-1	15	TGTGCCAGCAGTGCCGAGGGCGGGGGGTACAATGAGCAGTTCTTC	CASSAEGGGYNEQFF
few	.	TRBV9	TRBJ2-5	15	TGTGCCAGCAGCGTAGCACCTGAAATGTGGGAGACCCAGTACTTC	CASSVAPEMWETQYF
.	.	TRBV2	TRBJ1-4	14	TGTGCCAGCAGCTCCCGTGCAACTAATGAAAAACTGTTTTTT	CASSSRATNEKLFF
.	.	TRBV18	TRBJ2-2	16	TGTGCCAGCTCACCACCGCTCAGGGGGAACACCGGGGAGCTGTTTTTT	CASSPPLRGNTGELFF
.	.	TRBV5-1	TRBJ1-1	15	TGCGCCAGCAGCAGGGAATCAGACAGGAACACTGAAGCTTTCTTT	CASSRESDRNTEAFF
.	.	TRBV5-1	TRBJ2-1	12	TGCGCCAGCAGAGGCGACTACAATGAGCAGTTCTTC	CASRGDYNEQFF
.	.	TRBV27	TRBJ2-7	13	TGTGCCAGCAGTACAGCCCAATCCTACGAGCAGTACTTC	CASSTAQSYEQYF
.	.	TRBV9	TRBJ2-7	14	TGTGCCAGCAGCGAGACTGTACAGGGCTACGAGCAGTACTTC	CASSETVQGYEQYF
.	TRBD1	TRBV6-6	TRBJ1-6	15	TGTGCCAGCGCAAGGACAGGGGGCATGAATTCACCCCTCCACTTT	CASARTGGMNSPLHF
.	.	TRBV9	TRBJ1-6	16	TGTGCCAGCAGCGGGTCGGTGAGCTCCTATAATTCACCCCTCCACTTT	CASSGSVSSYNSPLHF
.	.	TRBV19	TRBJ2-1	11	TGTGCCAGTACGGGATACAATGAGCAGTTCTTC	CASTGYNEQFF
once	.	TRBV15	TRBJ1-6	15	TGTGCCACCGGCGGGGCAAGGGCCTTTAATTCACCCCTCCACTTT	CATGGARAFNSPLHF
once	.	TRBV5-6	TRBJ1-3	15	TGTGCCAGCAGCTTGGGCAGGGAACACGGAAACACCATATATTTT	CASSLGREHGNTIYF
.	.	TRBV24-1	TRBJ1-4	17	TGTGCCACCAGTGAGGGCGGGACGGCTGCAACTAATGAAAAACTGCTTTTT	CATSEGGTAATNEKLLF
.	.	TRBV11-2	TRBJ1-1	18	TGTGCCAGCAGCTTACGACGTCCGGGACACCGGAGGAACACTGAAGCTTTCTTT	CASSLRRPGHRRNTEAFF
few	.	TRBV30	TRBJ1-5	14	TGTGCCTGGAGTGTACGGGGGAAGGGTCAGCCCCAGCATTTT	CAWSVRGKGQPQHF
.	.	TRBV4-1	TRBJ2-7	16	TGCGCCAGCAGCCCGACTGACCAGAAGTGGATCTACGAGCAGTACTTC	CASSPTDQKWIYEQYF
.	.	TRBV7-9	TRBJ1-4	16	TGTGCCAGCAGCTCCTCGAGCTTGGGGGCTAATGAAAAACTGTTTTTT	CASSSSSLGANEKLFF
.	.	TRBV27	TRBJ2-7	13	TGTGCCAGCAGGAGACATGGAACCTACGAGCAGTACTTC	CASRRHGTYEQYF
few	.	TRBV2	TRBJ2-3	13	TGTGCCAGCAGTGTGGGGTTCACAGATACGCAGTATTTT	CASSVGFTDTQYF
.	.	TRBV6-1	TRBJ2-7	11	TGTGCCAGCAGTGAAGGGCGGGAGCAGTACTTC	CASSEGREQYF
.	TRBD2	TRBV5-5	TRBJ2-1	18	TGTGCCAGCAGCATTCTAGCGGGGGGGAAGTATGTCGTGGATGAGCAGTTCTTC	CASSILAGGKYVVDEQFF
.	.	TRBV15	TRBJ1-1	13	TGTGCCACCCGTATTACACCGAACACTGAAGCTTTCTTT	CATRITPNTEAFF
.	.	TRBV1	TRBJ2-3	12	TGCACCAGCAGCCTTAACACAGATACGCAGTATTTT	CTSSLNTDTQYF
.	.	TRBV5-8	TRBJ1-6	15	TGTGCCAGCAGTCCCCGGAACAGGGATGGTTCACCCCTCCACTTT	CASSPRNRDGSPLHF
few	.	TRBV7-3	TRBJ1-1	14	TGTGCCAGCAGCTTAAGCCCAAGGGCCACTGAAGCTTTCTTT	CASSLSPRATEAFF
.	.	TRBV15	TRBJ1-6	14	TGTGCCACCAGCAGAGATGGCGGTAATTCACCCCTCCACTTT	CATSRDGGNSPLHF
few	TRBD1	TRBV10-3	TRBJ1-5	14	TGTGCCATCAGTTCCGGGACAGGAGATCAGCCCCAGCATTTT	CAISSGTGDQPQHF
.	.	TRBV19	TRBJ2-1	13	TGTGCCAGTAGTAAAGCCACTCGCAATGAGCAGTTCTTC	CASSKATRNEQFF
once	.	TRBV5-1	TRBJ2-4	14	TGCGCCAGCAGCTTGGACAGGGAGGGAGACATTCAGTACTTC	CASSLDREGDIQYF
.	TRBD2	TRBV9	TRBJ2-1	16	TGTGCCAGCAGCGCCGGAGCGGGGGCATTGAACAATGAGCAGTTCTTC	CASSAGAGALNNEQFF
.	.	TRBV19	TRBJ2-1	16	TGTGCCAGTAGTTCTGGTAGTACAGCCCCCTACAATGAGCAGTTCTTC	CASSSGSTAPYNEQFF
.	TRBD1	TRBV9	TRBJ1-4	15	TGTGCCAGCACTTTAACAGGGGCAACTAATGAAAAACTGTTTTTT	CASTLTGATNEKLFF
.	.	TRBV2	TRBJ2-3	16	TGTGCCAGCAGTGAAGAATCGGCCTTAAGGACAGATACGCAGTATTTT	CASSEESALRTDTQYF